The T cell receptor beta chain described here comes from a study of human versus mouse CDR3 diversity and MHC coevolution. Across the study: Samples had between roughly 0.6 x 10^7 and 1.6 x 10^7 valid reads. The study, taken as a whole, reports: Clonal inequality was lowest in most of the three human donors. About 1.7 million TCR beta clonotypes were estimated for humans, the largest repertoire.

TCRdb's copy holds only in-frame clones and misses some; the assay was immunoSEQ multiplex PCR. The sample holds about 60,000 clones; approximately 94% are singletons and the top ten take approximately 17%. Naive CD4 T cells, CD45RO-negative and CD62L-positive, were flow-sorted from PBMCs. About this clone: Its antigen is unidentified.

Germline lookup yields CDR1 MNHNS and CDR2 SASEGT. V lost 6 bases and J 5 bases, leaving 16 bases between the germline ends. The CDR3 totals 14 residues. The sequencing sample was made of naive CD4+ T cells from blood. As for subset: CD45RO-negative CD62L-positive naive CD4 T cells. The chain joins TRBV6-1 to TRBJ1-2; D is unclear. The clonotype comes from a person in their sixties or seventies in good health. This CDR3 is CASSPSRRVYGYTF. As DNA, the CDR3 is TGTGCCAGCAGCCCCTCCCGGCGGGTTTATGGCTACACCTTC.